This TCR beta chain emerged from a study of blood T cell repertoires in COVID-19. Study in general: The samples span acute and convalescent COVID-19 from the United States, Italy and Spain. PBMCs, B-cell-depleted T cells, or T cells were the source of the cDNA or gDNA that made up the material.

The V and J ends lost 1 base and 4 bases respectively, with 11 bases between them. This CDR3 region has 14 residues. Germline lookup yields CDR1 SGHDT and CDR2 YYEEEE. Participant-given clinical history determined each cohort assignment. As processed by the authors: Reference gene primer amplification gave nucleated cell count estimates. The method was immunoSEQ multiplex PCR; TCRdb's version includes in-frame clones alone and lacks a portion of them. That table furnishes V, J and clone size, whereas the DNA furnished D and trimming. The sample includes approximately 200,000 clones, roughly nine tenths of them seen just once.

This TCR derives from a woman in her twenties or thirties who had recovered from COVID-19. The source material was PBMCs or T cells enriched from blood (not recorded which). V usage is TRBV5-6 and J usage is TRBJ1-2; D possibly corresponds to TRBD1 (6 bases). The CDR3 nucleotides are TGTGCCAGCAGCTTGTATCAGGGGAGCTATGGCTACACCTTC. Encoded protein: CASSLYQGSYGYTF.